Included here is one TCR beta chain sequence, with context. TCRdb's copy holds only in-frame clones and misses some; the assay was immunoSEQ multiplex PCR. The sample yields 100,000 to 150,000 clones, more than 75% seen once. The CDR3 extends over 13 amino acids. V was clipped by 5 bases and J by 6 bases, with 10 bases between them. In germline, CDR1 is KGHSH, CDR2 LQKENI. The data belong to a study of control samples from healthy donors and cancer patients. The gene calls are TRBV18 and TRBJ1-4, with a weak D call TRBD1 (6 bases). The sample taken for sequencing was blood. This TCR was recovered from a man aged 55 to 70 in good health. CDR3: CASSTYRDEKLFF. The CDR3 DNA is TGTGCCAGCTCAACGTACAGGGATGAAAAACTGTTTTTT.